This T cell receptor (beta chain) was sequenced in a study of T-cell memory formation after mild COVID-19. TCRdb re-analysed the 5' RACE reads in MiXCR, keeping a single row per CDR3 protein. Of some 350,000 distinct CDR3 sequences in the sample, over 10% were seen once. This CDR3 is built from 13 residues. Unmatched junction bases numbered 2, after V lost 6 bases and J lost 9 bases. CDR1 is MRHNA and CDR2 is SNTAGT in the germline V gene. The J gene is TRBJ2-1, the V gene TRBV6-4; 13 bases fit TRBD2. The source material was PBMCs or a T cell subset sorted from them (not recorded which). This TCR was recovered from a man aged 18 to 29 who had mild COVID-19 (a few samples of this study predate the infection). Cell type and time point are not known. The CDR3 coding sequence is TGTGCCAGCAGCGGACTAGCGGGGGTTGAGCAGTTCTTC. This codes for CASSGLAGVEQFF.